This T cell receptor beta chain is from a study of PD-1 blockade in classical Hodgkin lymphoma. Overall study context: Patients were treated with nivolumab at 3 mg/kg, and this was given intravenously every 2 weeks. Findings and caveats of the study: Relative to healthy donors, newly diagnosed patients reportedly had lower baseline TCR diversity, which was reported as lower still in relapsed/refractory patients. A significant rise in TCR diversity by C4D1 was seen for CD4+ but not CD8+ cells. Baseline diversity in complete responders resembled that of newly diagnosed patients.

Relapses following autologous stem cell transplantation were seen in all patients, with brentuximab vedotin exposure varying. Measured with immunoSEQ multiplex PCR; TCRdb has only the in-frame clones, and not every one. This sample carries some 41,000 clones, approximately 80% of them seen once, and the ten largest clones take approximately 11%. This clone was seen only a few times. Its specificity is not known. V gave up 8 bases and J gave up 3 bases, with 13 bases separating them. In germline, CDR1 is KGHSH, CDR2 LQKENI. This CDR3 region has 14 residues. This specimen consisted of peripheral blood mononuclear cells (PBMCs), obtained at baseline. This TCR derives from a human donor with classical Hodgkin lymphoma. This chain joins TRBV18 and TRBJ2-2; D is unclear. The CDR3 is CASRLGGYTGELFF. CDR3 in DNA: TGTGCCAGCCGCCTCGGTGGGTACACCGGGGAGCTGTTTTTT.